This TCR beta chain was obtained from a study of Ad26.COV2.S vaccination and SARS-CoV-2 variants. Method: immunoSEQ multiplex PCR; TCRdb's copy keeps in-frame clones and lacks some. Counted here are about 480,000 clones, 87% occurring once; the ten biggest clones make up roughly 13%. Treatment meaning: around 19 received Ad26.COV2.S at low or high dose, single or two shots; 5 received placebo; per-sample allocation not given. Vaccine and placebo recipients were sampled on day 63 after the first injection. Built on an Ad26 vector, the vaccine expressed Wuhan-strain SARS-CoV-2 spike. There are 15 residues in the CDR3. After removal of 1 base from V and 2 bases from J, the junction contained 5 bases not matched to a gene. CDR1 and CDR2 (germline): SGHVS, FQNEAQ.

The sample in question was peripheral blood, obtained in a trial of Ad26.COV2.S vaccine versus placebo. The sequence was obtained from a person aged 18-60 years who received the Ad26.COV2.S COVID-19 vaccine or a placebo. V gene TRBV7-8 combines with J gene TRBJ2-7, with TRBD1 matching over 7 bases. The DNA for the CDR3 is TGTGCCAGCAGCTTAGGGGGACAGTTAGCCTACGAGCAGTACTTC. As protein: CASSLGGQLAYEQYF.